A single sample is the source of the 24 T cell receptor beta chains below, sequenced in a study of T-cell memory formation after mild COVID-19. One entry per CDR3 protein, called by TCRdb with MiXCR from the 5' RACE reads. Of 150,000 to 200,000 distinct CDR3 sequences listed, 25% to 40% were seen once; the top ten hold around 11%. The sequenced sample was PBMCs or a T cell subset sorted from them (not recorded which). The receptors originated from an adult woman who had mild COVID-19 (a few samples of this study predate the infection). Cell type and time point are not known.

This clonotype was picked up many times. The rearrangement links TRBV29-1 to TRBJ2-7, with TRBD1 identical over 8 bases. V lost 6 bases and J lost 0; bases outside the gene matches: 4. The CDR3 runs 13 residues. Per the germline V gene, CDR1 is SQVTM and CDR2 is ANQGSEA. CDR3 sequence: CSVTGALSYEQYF. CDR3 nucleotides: TGCAGCGTGACAGGGGCCCTCTCCTACGAGCAGTACTTC.

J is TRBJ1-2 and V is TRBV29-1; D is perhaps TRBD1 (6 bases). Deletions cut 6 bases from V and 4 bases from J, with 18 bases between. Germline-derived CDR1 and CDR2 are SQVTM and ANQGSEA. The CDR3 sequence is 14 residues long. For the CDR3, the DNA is TGCAGCGTCCAAGGGGCAGGGGAACGCTATGGCTACACCTTC. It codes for CSVQGAGERYGYTF.

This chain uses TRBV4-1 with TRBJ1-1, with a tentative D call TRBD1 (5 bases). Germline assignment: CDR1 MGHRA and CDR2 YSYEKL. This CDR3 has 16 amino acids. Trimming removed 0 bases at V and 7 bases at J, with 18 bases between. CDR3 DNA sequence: TGCGCCAGCAGCCAAGAGTCGAGGCGCCGGGGGTATGAAGCTTTCTTT. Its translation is CASSQESRRRGYEAFF.

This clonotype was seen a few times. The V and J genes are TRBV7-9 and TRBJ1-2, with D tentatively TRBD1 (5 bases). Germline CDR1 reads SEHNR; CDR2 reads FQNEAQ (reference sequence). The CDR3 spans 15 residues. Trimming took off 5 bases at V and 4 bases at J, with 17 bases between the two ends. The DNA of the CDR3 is TGTGCCAGCAGCGCAGCACAGGTTGTCATCTATGGCTACACCTTC. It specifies CASSAAQVVIYGYTF.

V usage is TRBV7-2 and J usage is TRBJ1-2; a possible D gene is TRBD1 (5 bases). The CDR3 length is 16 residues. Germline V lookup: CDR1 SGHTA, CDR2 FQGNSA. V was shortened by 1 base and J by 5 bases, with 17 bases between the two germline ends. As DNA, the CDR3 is TGTGCCAGCAGCTTAGATGACAGCCCCATTTCTTATGGCTACACCTTC. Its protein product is CASSLDDSPISYGYTF.

The CDR3 here is CASSLLLGQPQHF. Written as DNA, the CDR3 is TGTGCCAGCAGTCTCCTACTGGGGCAGCCCCAGCATTTT. The rearrangement joins TRBV6-2 or TRBV6-3 to TRBJ1-5; D is unclear. Deletions cut 5 bases from V and 7 bases from J, with 12 bases between. CDR1 is MNHEY, CDR2 SVGEGT, per germline. The CDR3 has 13 residues.

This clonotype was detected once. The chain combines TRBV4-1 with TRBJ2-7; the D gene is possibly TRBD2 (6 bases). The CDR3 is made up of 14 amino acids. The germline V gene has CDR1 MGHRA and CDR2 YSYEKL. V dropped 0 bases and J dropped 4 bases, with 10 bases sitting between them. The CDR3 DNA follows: TGCGCCAGCAGCCAAGATGGGGAGGTTTACGAGCAGTACTTC. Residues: CASSQDGEVYEQYF.

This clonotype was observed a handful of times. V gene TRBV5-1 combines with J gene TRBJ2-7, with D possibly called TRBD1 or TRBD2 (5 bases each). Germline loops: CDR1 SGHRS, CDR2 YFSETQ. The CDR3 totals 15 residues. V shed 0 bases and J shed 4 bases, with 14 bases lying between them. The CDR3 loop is CASSLVGDSRYEQYF. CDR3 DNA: TGCGCCAGCAGCTTGGTGGGGGATTCCCGTTACGAGCAGTACTTC.

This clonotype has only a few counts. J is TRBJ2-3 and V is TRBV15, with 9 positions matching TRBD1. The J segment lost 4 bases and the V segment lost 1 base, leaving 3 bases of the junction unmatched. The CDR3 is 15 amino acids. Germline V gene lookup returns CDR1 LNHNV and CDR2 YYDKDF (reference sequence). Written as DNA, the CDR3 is TGTGCCACCAGCAGAGGGGACAGGGTTCCAGATACGCAGTATTTT. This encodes CATSRGDRVPDTQYF. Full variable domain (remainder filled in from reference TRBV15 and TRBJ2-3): DAMVIQNPRYQVTQFGKPVTLSCSQTLNHNVMYWYQQKSSQAPKLLFHYYDKDFNNEADTPDNFQSRRPNTSFCFLDIRSPGLGDTAMYLCATSRGDRVPDTQYFGPGTRLTVL.

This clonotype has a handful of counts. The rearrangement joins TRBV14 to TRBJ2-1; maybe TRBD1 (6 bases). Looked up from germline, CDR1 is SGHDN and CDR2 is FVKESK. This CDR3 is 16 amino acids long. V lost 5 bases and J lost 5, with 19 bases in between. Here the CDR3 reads CASSVRDTFFHNEQFF. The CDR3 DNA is TGTGCCAGCAGCGTCCGGGACACCTTTTTCCACAATGAGCAGTTCTTC.

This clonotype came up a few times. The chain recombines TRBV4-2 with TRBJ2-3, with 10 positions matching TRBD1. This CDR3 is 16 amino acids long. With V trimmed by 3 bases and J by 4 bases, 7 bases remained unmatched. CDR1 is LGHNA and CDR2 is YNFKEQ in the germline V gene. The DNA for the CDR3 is TGTGCCAGCAGCCAGGACGGACAGGGGGACGCAGATACGCAGTATTTT. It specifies CASSQDGQGDADTQYF.

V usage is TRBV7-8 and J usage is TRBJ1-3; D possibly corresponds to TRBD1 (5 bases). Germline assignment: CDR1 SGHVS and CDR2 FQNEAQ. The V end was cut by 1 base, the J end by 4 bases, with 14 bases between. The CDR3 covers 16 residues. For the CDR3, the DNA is TGTGCCAGCAGCTTAGTTGTGCAGGGCTCGGGAAACACCATATATTTT. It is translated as CASSLVVQGSGNTIYF.

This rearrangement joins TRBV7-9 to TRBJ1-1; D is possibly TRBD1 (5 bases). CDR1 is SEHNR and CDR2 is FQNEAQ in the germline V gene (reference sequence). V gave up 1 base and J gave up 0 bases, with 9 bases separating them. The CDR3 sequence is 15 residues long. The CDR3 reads CASSLEAGMNTEAFF. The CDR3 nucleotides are TGTGCCAGCAGCTTAGAGGCAGGGATGAACACTGAAGCTTTCTTT.

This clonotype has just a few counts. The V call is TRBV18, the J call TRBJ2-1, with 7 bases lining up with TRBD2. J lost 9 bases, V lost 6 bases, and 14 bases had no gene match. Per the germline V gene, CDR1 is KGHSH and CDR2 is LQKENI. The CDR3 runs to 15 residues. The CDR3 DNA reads TGTGCCAGCTCGGGCGCGGCGGGAGTCGGAGGTGAGCAGTTCTTC. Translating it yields CASSGAAGVGGEQFF.

CDR3 in amino acids: CSVEVDRADTQYF. The CDR3 coding sequence is TGCAGCGTTGAAGTGGACCGCGCAGATACGCAGTATTTT. This chain links TRBV29-1 with TRBJ2-3; unclear D gene. V was cut by 1 base and J by 4 bases, with 9 bases left in between. Per germline, CDR1 SQVTM and CDR2 ANQGSEA. The CDR3 extends over 13 amino acids.

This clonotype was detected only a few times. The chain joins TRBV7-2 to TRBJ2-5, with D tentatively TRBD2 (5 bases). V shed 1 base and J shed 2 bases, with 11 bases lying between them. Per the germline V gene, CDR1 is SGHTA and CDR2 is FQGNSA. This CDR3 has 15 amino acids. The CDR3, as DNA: TGTGCCAGCAGCTTAGATCGGACTTTTCAAGAGACCCAGTACTTC. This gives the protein CASSLDRTFQETQYF.

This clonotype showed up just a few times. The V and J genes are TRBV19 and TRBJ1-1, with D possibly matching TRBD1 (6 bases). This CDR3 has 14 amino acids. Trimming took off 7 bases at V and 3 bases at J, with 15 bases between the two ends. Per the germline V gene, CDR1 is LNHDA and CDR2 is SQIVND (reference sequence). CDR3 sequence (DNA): TGTGCCAGTACCAACTCGGACAGATACACTGAAGCTTTCTTT. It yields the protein CASTNSDRYTEAFF. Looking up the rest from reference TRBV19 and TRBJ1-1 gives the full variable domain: DGGITQSPKYLFRKEGQNVTLSCEQNLNHDAMYWYRQDPGQGLRLIYYSQIVNDFQKGDIAEGYSVSREKKESFPLTVTSAQKNPTAFYLCASTNSDRYTEAFFGQGTRLTVV.

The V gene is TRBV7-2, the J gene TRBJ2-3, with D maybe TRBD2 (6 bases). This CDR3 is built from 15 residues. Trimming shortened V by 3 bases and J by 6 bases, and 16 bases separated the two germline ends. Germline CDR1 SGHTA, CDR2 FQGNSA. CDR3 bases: TGTGCCAGCAGCTTGGGGGGAGTGAGGAGGGATACGCAGTATTTT. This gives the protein CASSLGGVRRDTQYF.

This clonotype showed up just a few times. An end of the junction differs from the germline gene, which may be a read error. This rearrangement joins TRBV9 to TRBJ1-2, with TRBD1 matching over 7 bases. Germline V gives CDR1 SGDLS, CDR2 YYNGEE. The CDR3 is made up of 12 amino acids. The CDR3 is CASSVADRAALF. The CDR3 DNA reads TGTGCCAGCAGCGTAGCCGACAGGGCAGCTCTCTTC.

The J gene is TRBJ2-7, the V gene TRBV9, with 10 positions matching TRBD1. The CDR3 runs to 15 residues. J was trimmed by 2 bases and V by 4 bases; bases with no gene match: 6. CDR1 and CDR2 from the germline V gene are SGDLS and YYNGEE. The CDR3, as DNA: TGTGCCAGCAGCACCGGACAGGGGGTTACCTACGAGCAGTACTTC. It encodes CASSTGQGVTYEQYF.

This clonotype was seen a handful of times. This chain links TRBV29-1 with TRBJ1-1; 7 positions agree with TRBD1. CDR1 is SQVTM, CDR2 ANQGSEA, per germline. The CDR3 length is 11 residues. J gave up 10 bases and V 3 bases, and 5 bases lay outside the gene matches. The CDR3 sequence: CSVEEGARAFF. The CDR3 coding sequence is TGCAGCGTTGAGGAGGGGGCGCGAGCTTTCTTT. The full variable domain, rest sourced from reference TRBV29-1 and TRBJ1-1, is SAVISQKPSRDICQRGTSLTIQCQVDSQVTMMFWYRQQPGQSLTLIATANQGSEATYESGFVIDKFPISRPNLTFSTLTVSNMSPEDSSIYLCSVEEGARAFFGQGTRLTVV.

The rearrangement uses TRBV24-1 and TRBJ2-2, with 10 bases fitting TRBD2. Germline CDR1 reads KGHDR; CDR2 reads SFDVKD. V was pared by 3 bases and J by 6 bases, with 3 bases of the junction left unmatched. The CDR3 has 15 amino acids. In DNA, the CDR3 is TGTGCCACCAGTGATCCTAGCGGGGGCGCCGGGGAGCTGTTTTTT. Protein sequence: CATSDPSGGAGELFF.

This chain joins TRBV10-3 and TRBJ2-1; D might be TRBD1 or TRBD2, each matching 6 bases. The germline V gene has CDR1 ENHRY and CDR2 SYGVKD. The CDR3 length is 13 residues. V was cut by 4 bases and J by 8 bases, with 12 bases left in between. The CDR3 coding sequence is TGTGCCATCAGTGTAGGAGGGGGAGATGAGCAGTTCTTC. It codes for CAISVGGGDEQFF.

CDR3 sequence reads: CASSQGRFREQFF. As DNA, the CDR3 is TGCGCCAGCAGCCAAGGCAGGTTTCGGGAGCAGTTCTTC. The chain joins TRBV4-3 to TRBJ2-1; D is undetermined. Germline CDR1 LGHNA, CDR2 YSLEER. Between the trimmed V and J ends, which lost 1 base and 10 bases, there was a span of 11 bases. CDR3 size: 13 residues.